Sequencing of this TCR beta chain was carried out in a study of blood T cell repertoires in COVID-19. Whole-study context: Acute and convalescent COVID-19 samples came from the United States, Italy and Spain.

Produced via immunoSEQ multiplex PCR; TCRdb's table is partial and in-frame only. This table holds roughly 150,000 clones, around 89% found once. Germline CDR1 is SGHRS and CDR2 is YFSETQ. The V end was cut by 0 bases, the J end by 2 bases, with 11 bases between. CDR3 length: 16 amino acids. The specimen sequenced was peripheral blood. The source of this sequence is a man aged 55 to 70 with acute or convalescent COVID-19. The chain has TRBV5-1 and TRBJ2-2; possibly TRBD2 for D (5 bases). In nucleotides, the CDR3 is TGCGCCAGCAGCTTGGCCCCGGGGATAAACACCGGGGAGCTGTTTTTT. Translated, it gives CASSLAPGINTGELFF.